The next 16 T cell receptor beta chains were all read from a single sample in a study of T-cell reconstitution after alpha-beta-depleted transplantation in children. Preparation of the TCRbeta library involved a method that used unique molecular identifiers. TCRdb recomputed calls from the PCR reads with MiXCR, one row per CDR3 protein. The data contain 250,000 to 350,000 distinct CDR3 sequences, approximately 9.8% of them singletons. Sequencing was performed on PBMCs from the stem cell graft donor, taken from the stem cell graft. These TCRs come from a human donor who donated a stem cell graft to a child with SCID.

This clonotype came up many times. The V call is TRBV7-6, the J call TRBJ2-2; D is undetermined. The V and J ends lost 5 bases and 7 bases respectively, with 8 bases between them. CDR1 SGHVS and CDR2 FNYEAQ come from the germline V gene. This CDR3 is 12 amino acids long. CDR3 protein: CASSRHGGELFF. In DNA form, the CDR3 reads TGTGCCAGCAGCCGACATGGCGGGGAGCTGTTTTTT.

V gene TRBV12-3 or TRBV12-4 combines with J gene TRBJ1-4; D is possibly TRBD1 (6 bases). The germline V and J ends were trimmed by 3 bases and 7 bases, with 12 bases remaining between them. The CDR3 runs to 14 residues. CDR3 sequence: CASSFRGGGEKLFF. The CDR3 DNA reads TGTGCCAGCAGTTTTCGGGGAGGGGGTGAAAAACTGTTTTTT.

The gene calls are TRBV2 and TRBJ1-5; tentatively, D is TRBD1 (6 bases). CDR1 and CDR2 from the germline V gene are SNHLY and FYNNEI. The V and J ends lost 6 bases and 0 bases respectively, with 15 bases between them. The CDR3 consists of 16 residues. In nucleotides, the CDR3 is TGTGCCAGCAGGGGGGCAATCTCAGATAGCAATCAGCCCCAGCATTTT. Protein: CASRGAISDSNQPQHF.

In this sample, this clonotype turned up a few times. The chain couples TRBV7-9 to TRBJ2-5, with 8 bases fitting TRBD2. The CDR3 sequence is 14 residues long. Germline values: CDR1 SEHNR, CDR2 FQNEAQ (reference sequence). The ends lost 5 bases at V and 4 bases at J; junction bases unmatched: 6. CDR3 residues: CASSHTGLGETQYF. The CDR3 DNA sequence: TGTGCCAGCAGCCACACGGGACTAGGAGAGACCCAGTACTTC.

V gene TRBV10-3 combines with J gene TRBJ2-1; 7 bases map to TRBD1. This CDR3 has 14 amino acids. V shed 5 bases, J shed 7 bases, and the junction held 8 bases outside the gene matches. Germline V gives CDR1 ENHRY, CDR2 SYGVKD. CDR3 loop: CAISTTGAGNEQFF. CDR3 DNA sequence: TGTGCCATCAGTACCACAGGGGCAGGTAATGAGCAGTTCTTC.

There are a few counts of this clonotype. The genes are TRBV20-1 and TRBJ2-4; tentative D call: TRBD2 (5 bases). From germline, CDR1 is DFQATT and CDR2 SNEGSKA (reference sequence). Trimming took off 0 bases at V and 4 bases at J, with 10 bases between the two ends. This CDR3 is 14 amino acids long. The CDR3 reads CSARDPGIKNIQYF. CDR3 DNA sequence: TGCAGTGCTAGAGATCCCGGGATTAAAAACATTCAGTACTTC.

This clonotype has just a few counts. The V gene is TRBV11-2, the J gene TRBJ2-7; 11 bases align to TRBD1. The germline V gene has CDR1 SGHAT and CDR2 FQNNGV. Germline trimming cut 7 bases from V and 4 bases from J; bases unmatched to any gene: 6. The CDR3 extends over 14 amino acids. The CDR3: CASTPGQGAYEQYF. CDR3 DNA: TGTGCCAGCACCCCTGGACAGGGGGCTTACGAGCAGTACTTC. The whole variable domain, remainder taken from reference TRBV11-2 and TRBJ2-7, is EAGVAQSPRYKIIEKRQSVAFWCNPISGHATLYWYQQILGQGPKLLIQFQNNGVVDDSQLPKDRFSAERLKGVDSTLKIQPAKLEDSAVYLCASTPGQGAYEQYFGPGTRLTVT.

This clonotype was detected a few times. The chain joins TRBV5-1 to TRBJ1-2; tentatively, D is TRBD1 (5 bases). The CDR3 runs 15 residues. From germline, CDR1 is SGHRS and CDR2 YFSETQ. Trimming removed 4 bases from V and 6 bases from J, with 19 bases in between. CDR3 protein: CASSLMLTGRDGYTF. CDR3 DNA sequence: TGCGCCAGCAGCCTCATGCTTACGGGGCGCGATGGCTACACCTTC.

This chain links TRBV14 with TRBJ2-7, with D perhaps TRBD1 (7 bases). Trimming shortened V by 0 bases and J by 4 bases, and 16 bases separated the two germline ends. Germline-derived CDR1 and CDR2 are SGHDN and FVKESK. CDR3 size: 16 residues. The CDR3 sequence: CASSQDEAEGAYEQYF. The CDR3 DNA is TGTGCCAGCAGCCAAGATGAGGCGGAGGGGGCTTACGAGCAGTACTTC.

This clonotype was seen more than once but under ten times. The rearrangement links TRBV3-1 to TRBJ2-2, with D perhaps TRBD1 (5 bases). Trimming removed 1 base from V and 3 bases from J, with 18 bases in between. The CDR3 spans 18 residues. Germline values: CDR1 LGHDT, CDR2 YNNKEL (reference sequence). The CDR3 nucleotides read TGTGCCAGCAGCCAAGCAATTCCCTCGACAGTCCACACCGGGGAGCTGTTTTTT. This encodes CASSQAIPSTVHTGELFF. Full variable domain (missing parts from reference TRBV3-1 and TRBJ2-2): DTAVSQTPKYLVTQMGNDKSIKCEQNLGHDTMYWYKQDSKKFLKIMFSYNNKELIINETVPNRFSPKSPDKAHLNLHINSLELGDSAVYFCASSQAIPSTVHTGELFFGEGSRLTVL.

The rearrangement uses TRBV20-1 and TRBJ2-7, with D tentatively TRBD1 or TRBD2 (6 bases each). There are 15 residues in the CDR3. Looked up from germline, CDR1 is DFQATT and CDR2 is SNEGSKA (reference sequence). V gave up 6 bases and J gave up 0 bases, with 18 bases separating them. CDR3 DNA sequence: TGCAGTGCAATGGACCTCAAGGGGGGCTCCTACGAGCAGTACTTC. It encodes CSAMDLKGGSYEQYF.

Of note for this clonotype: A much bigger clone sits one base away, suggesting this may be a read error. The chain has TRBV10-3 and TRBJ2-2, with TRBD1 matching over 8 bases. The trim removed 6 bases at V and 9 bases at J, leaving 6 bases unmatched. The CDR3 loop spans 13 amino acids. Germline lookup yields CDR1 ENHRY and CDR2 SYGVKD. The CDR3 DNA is TGTGCCATCAGCGACAGGGGTGGCTGGGAGCTGTTTTTT. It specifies CAISDRGGWELFF.

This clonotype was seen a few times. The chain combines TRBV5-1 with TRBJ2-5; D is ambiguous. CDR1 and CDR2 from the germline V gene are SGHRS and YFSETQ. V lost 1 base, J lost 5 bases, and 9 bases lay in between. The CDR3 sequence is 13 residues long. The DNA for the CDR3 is TGCGCCAGCAGCTTGCAAGATAGGGAGACCCAGTACTTC. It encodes CASSLQDRETQYF. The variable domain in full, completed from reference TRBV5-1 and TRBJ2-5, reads KAGVTQTPRYLIKTRGQQVTLSCSPISGHRSVSWYQQTPGQGLQFLFEYFSETQRNKGNFPGRFSGRQFSNSRSEMNVSTLELGDSALYLCASSLQDRETQYFGPGTRLLVL.

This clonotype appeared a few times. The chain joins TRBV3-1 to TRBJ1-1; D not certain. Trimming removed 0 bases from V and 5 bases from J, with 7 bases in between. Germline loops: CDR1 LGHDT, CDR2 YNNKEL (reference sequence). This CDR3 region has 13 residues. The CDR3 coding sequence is TGTGCCAGCAGCCAAGATGGGCGGACTGAAGCTTTCTTT. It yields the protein CASSQDGRTEAFF.

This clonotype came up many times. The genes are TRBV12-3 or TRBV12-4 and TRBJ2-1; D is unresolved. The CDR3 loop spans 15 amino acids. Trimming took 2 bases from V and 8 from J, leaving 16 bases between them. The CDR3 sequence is CASSLSDGRTDEQFF. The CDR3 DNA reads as TGTGCCAGCAGTTTATCTGACGGAAGGACCGATGAGCAGTTCTTC.

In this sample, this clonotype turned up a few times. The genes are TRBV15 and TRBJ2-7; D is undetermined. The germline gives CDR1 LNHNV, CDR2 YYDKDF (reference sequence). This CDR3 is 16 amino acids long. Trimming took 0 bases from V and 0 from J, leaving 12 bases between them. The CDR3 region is CATSRDAPLSSYEQYF. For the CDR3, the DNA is TGTGCCACCAGCAGAGATGCCCCACTAAGCTCCTACGAGCAGTACTTC.